Only a few counts were recorded for the clone carrying this TCR beta chain. The source of the sample is a study of cytomegalovirus exposure and HLA in healthy donors. In the study overall: Roughly 92 million unique TCRs, all from HLA-typed donors, were included in an early release of the data.

PCR was performed using 60 Vbeta and 13 Jbeta primers. Assay used: immunoSEQ multiplex PCR; TCRdb lists only in-frame clones, some missing. The sample contains more than 80,000 clones, 63% of which appear only once. This CDR3 spans 16 amino acids. Germline V gene data show CDR1 as MNHEY and CDR2 as SVGAGI. V lost 0 bases, J lost 0 bases, and 12 bases lay in between. The rearrangement uses TRBV6-5 and TRBJ2-7; D possibly corresponds to TRBD1 (5 bases). The TCR sequence derives from a woman aged 40 to 50 in good health and CMV-seropositive. The sequencing input was PBMCs. CDR3 sequence (DNA): TGTGCCAGCAGTTACTCAATGACAGAGGCCTCCTACGAGCAGTACTTC. Its protein is CASSYSMTEASYEQYF.